Given below is one T cell receptor beta chain in context. The CDR3 covers 16 residues. Germline lookup yields CDR1 SGHRS and CDR2 YFSETQ. Between the trimmed V and J ends, which lost 4 bases and 2 bases, there was a span of 17 bases. The data were obtained in a study of technical replicates of blood from several donors. Libraries were prepared by immunoSEQ multiplex PCR; TCRdb keeps only in-frame clonotypes and omits some of them. The sample has approximately 79,000 clones, 85% to 95% seen once. The rearrangement links TRBV5-1 to TRBJ2-3, with D tentatively TRBD2 (6 bases). The sequencing sample was made of T cells isolated from PBMCs. This sequence originates from a human donor in good health. The CDR3 region is CASSKRDLVITDTQYF. In DNA, the CDR3 is TGCGCCAGCAGCAAAAGGGACTTGGTTATCACAGATACGCAGTATTTT.